These 29 T cell receptor beta chains originate from one sample sequenced in a study of shared clonotypes between healthy human individuals. TCRdb's copy holds only in-frame clones and misses some; the assay was immunoSEQ multiplex PCR. The repertoire holds 2,500,000 or so clones, with approximately 92% as singletons. Sequenced material: naive CD4+ T cells sorted from blood. Subset described: CD45RA+ positively selected. These receptors originate from a man aged 18 to 29 in good health.

This clone was detected once. The same CDR3 arises from other DNA sequences in this sample as well. The V gene is TRBV28, the J gene TRBJ1-5; D may be TRBD1 (5 bases). Trimming cost V 3 bases and J 3 bases, with 9 bases left between them. Germline CDR1 MDHEN, CDR2 SYDVKM. The CDR3 is 14 amino acids. The CDR3 reads CASSLRGSNQPQHF. DNA of the CDR3: TGTGCCAGCAGTTTGCGGGGGTCCAATCAGCCCCAGCATTTT.

The J gene is TRBJ2-5, the V gene TRBV10-2, with D possibly being TRBD1 (5 bases). The germline V gene has CDR1 WSHSY and CDR2 SAAADI. V lost 6 bases and J 1 base, leaving 15 bases between the germline ends. The CDR3 extends over 15 amino acids. The DNA of the CDR3 is TGCGCCAGCAGCGGCCACAGGTTGGGCCAAGAGACCCAGTACTTC. Translation: CASSGHRLGQETQYF.

V and J are TRBV6-1 and TRBJ1-4, with a weak D call TRBD1 (5 bases). V lost 1 base to trimming and J lost 2 bases, with 8 bases between them. The CDR3 covers 15 residues. CDR1 and CDR2 (germline): MNHNS, SASEGT. The CDR3 loop reads CASSEDRSTNEKLFF. CDR3 nucleotide sequence: TGTGCCAGCAGTGAAGACAGGTCTACTAATGAAAAACTGTTTTTT.

This chain uses TRBV29-1 with TRBJ2-7, with D perhaps matching TRBD1 (6 bases). This CDR3 comprises 16 residues. Germline-derived CDR1 and CDR2 are SQVTM and ANQGSEA. V lost 0 bases and J 0 bases, leaving 15 bases between the germline ends. The CDR3 sequence: CSVEDRQGSSSYEQYF. DNA of the CDR3: TGCAGCGTTGAAGATCGGCAGGGGTCTAGCTCCTACGAGCAGTACTTC.

V and J are TRBV7-8 and TRBJ2-7; D gene uncertain. The CDR3 consists of 11 residues. Looked up from germline, CDR1 is SGHVS and CDR2 is FQNEAQ. Trimming removed 5 bases from V and 7 bases from J, with 9 bases in between. The DNA of the CDR3 is TGTGCCAGCAGCGCCCGCGAAGAGCAGTACTTC. This sequence encodes CASSAREEQYF.

The rearrangement uses TRBV4-3 and TRBJ2-1; D is perhaps TRBD2 (6 bases). Germline CDR1 reads LGHNA; CDR2 reads YSLEER. The CDR3 has 14 residues. The ends were cut back, 2 bases at V and 4 bases at J, with 9 bases in the middle. CDR3 residues: CASSQPGTYNEQFF. CDR3 nucleotides: TGCGCCAGCAGCCAACCCGGGACTTACAATGAGCAGTTCTTC.

The table lists this clone with a count of one. The chain couples TRBV18 to TRBJ2-2, with a possible D match to TRBD2 (6 bases). The length of the CDR3 is 17 residues. V was clipped by 1 base and J by 0 bases, with 12 bases between them. Germline V lookup: CDR1 KGHSH, CDR2 LQKENI. CDR3 bases: TGTGCCAGCTCACCACGGGAGTGGGGGGCGAACACCGGGGAGCTGTTTTTT. Translated, it gives CASSPREWGANTGELFF.

About this clone itself: Different DNA sequences within this sample yield the same CDR3. The chain links TRBV6-5 to TRBJ2-5, with D possibly TRBD2 on 6 matching bases. The germline CDR1 and CDR2 sequences are MNHEY and SVGAGI. The CDR3 runs to 14 residues. Trimming cost V 0 bases and J 2 bases, with 7 bases left between them. CDR3 sequence (DNA): TGTGCCAGCAGTTACTCGCTAGCGCAAGAGACCCAGTACTTC. Translated: CASSYSLAQETQYF.

The V call is TRBV28, the J call TRBJ2-3; the match to TRBD2 covers 11 bases. Trimming removed 2 bases from V and 0 bases from J; junction bases left unmatched: 4. Germline-derived CDR1 and CDR2 are MDHEN and SYDVKM. The CDR3 is 17 amino acids. For the CDR3, the DNA is TGTGCCAGCAGTTTACGTAGCGGGAGGGTTAGCACAGATACGCAGTATTTT. It specifies CASSLRSGRVSTDTQYF.

The J gene is TRBJ2-5, the V gene TRBV27; the D is unclear. Germline V gene data show CDR1 as MNHEY and CDR2 as SMNVEV (reference sequence). The CDR3 consists of 15 residues. The ends were cut back, 0 bases at V and 4 bases at J, with 12 bases in the middle. The CDR3 sequence: CASSLSGIDSETQYF. Written as DNA, the CDR3 is TGTGCCAGCAGTTTATCAGGGATTGACTCAGAGACCCAGTACTTC.

The DNA for the CDR3 is TGCGCCAGCAGCCAAGATAAAGGGGGCGCGGGTAATGAAAAACTGTTTTTT. Translating gives CASSQDKGGAGNEKLFF. The rearrangement joins TRBV4-3 to TRBJ1-4; 7 nucleotides agree with TRBD1. V was pared by 0 bases and J by 4 bases, with 8 bases of the junction left unmatched. The CDR3 extends over 17 amino acids. From germline, CDR1 is LGHNA and CDR2 YSLEER.

The V and J genes are TRBV6-1 and TRBJ2-5, with 8 positions matching TRBD1. The germline V gene encodes CDR1 MNHNS and CDR2 SASEGT. V gave up 5 bases and J gave up 4 bases; unmatched junction bases: 6. CDR3 size: 14 residues. CDR3 protein: CASSNSGGAETQYF. CDR3 in DNA: TGTGCCAGCAGTAATTCAGGGGGCGCAGAGACCCAGTACTTC.

With regard to this clone: Other nucleotide sequences from this sample produce the same CDR3. The rearrangement links TRBV30 to TRBJ1-2; D uncertain. The germline CDR1 and CDR2 sequences are GTSNPN and SVGIG (reference sequence). Deletions cut 0 bases from V and 4 bases from J, with 6 bases between. This CDR3 has 12 residues. The CDR3 DNA reads as TGTGCCTGGAGTGTAGTAGGCTATGGCTACACCTTC. Its translation is CAWSVVGYGYTF.

This chain connects TRBV30 to TRBJ2-3, with D tentatively TRBD1 (5 bases). This CDR3 is 15 amino acids long. Germline values: CDR1 GTSNPN, CDR2 SVGIG (reference sequence). The ends were cut back, 4 bases at V and 1 base at J, with 15 bases in the middle. The CDR3: CAWIPGAGRTDTQYF. The CDR3 DNA reads TGTGCCTGGATTCCTGGGGCAGGGCGCACAGATACGCAGTATTTT.

This chain connects TRBV7-8 to TRBJ2-2, with D possibly being TRBD1 (5 bases). Germline values: CDR1 SGHVS, CDR2 FQNEAQ. This CDR3 has 17 amino acids. V gave up 5 bases and J gave up 4 bases, with 20 bases separating them. The CDR3 reads CASSPRRPGMTTGELFF. The CDR3 nucleotides are TGTGCCAGCAGCCCCCGGAGACCAGGGATGACCACCGGGGAGCTGTTTTTT.

The chain has TRBV19 and TRBJ1-1, with 8 nucleotides matching TRBD1. V was clipped by 7 bases and J by 0 bases; unmatched bases: 4. Germline V gene lookup returns CDR1 LNHDA and CDR2 SQIVND (reference sequence). The CDR3 length is 14 residues. CDR3 in DNA: TGTGCCAGTAAGGAGACAGGGGTGAACACTGAAGCTTTCTTT. Its protein is CASKETGVNTEAFF.

In its sample, this clone was seen once. A junction boundary mismatches the germline segment, possibly from a read error. V is TRBV9 and J is TRBJ2-4, with 7 nucleotides matching TRBD2. The germline V gene encodes CDR1 SGDLS and CDR2 YYNGEE. CDR3 length: 14 residues. CDR3 residues: CASSVGIAGEEVRF. The CDR3 nucleotides are TGTGCCAGCAGCGTAGGGATAGCGGGCGAGGAGGTCCGCTTC.

The CDR3 bases are TGTGCCAGCAGTTGGGCCACCGGGGCCGACCCGGGGTCCTATAATTCACCCCTCCACTTT. It yields the protein CASSWATGADPGSYNSPLHF. The chain recombines TRBV28 with TRBJ1-6, with a tentative D call TRBD1 (5 bases). This CDR3 region has 20 residues. Germline-derived CDR1 and CDR2 are MDHEN and SYDVKM. V was cut by 4 bases and J by 1 base, with 23 bases left in between.

The rearrangement joins TRBV7-9 to TRBJ2-7; D is perhaps TRBD1 (5 bases). Trimming shortened V by 3 bases and J by 3 bases, and 6 bases separated the two germline ends. This CDR3 is built from 12 residues. Germline V CDR1 and CDR2: SEHNR, FQNEAQ (reference sequence). CDR3 bases: TGTGCCAGCAGCTTGACAGACTACGAGCAGTACTTC. It encodes CASSLTDYEQYF.

This sequence joins TRBV2 and TRBJ2-3, with 9 bases fitting TRBD1. The CDR3 runs 13 residues. Losses at the gene ends were 7 bases for V and 7 bases for J; bases not matched to a gene: 6. Germline V gives CDR1 SNHLY, CDR2 FYNNEI. CDR3 in amino acids: CASKTGGRYTQYF. The DNA for the CDR3 is TGTGCCAGCAAGACAGGGGGGAGGTATACGCAGTATTTT.

V is TRBV19 and J is TRBJ1-2, with 9 bases that match TRBD1. Germline V gene sequence: CDR1 LNHDA, CDR2 SQIVND (reference sequence). V lost 4 bases and J lost 7; bases outside the gene matches: 7. The CDR3 extends over 14 amino acids. CDR3 DNA: TGTGCCAGTAGTAGGGGAAACAGGGGGCTTGGCTACACCTTC. The encoded protein is CASSRGNRGLGYTF.

The chain uses TRBV4-3 and TRBJ2-2; 12 bases are shared with TRBD2. Germline-derived CDR1 and CDR2 are LGHNA and YSLEER. The V gene end was trimmed by 4 bases and the J gene end by 6 bases; junction bases not matched to a gene: 6. CDR3 length: 16 amino acids. Written as DNA, the CDR3 is TGCGCCAGCAGCCTGACTAGCGGGAGTGGACCCGGGGAGCTGTTTTTT. It codes for CASSLTSGSGPGELFF.

The chain links TRBV10-1 to TRBJ2-1; no reliable D call. V was shortened by 2 bases and J by 5 bases, with 7 bases between the two germline ends. The CDR3 has 13 residues. Germline V CDR1 and CDR2: WNHNN, SYGVQD (reference sequence). The CDR3 nucleotides are TGCGCCAGCAGTGAGAAACTTAACAATGAGCAGTTCTTC. This sequence encodes CASSEKLNNEQFF.

V and J are TRBV7-2 and TRBJ2-3; perhaps TRBD1 as D (6 bases). Germline loops: CDR1 SGHTA, CDR2 FQGNSA. V was pared by 5 bases and J by 5 bases, with 11 bases between. The CDR3 runs to 13 residues. The CDR3 region has the DNA TGTGCCAGCAGCCCGAACAGGGAAGATACGCAGTATTTT. Protein product: CASSPNREDTQYF. The whole variable domain, filled in from reference TRBV7-2 and TRBJ2-3, reads GAGVSQSPSNKVTEKGKDVELRCDPISGHTALYWYRQSLGQGLEFLIYFQGNSAPDKSGLPSDRFSAERTGGSVSTLTIQRTQQEDSAVYLCASSPNREDTQYFGPGTRLTVL.

This chain links TRBV6-1 with TRBJ1-2, with D uncertain. Trimming left V 7 bases short and J 1 base short, with 13 bases between. Germline lookup yields CDR1 MNHNS and CDR2 SASEGT. The CDR3 runs 14 residues. CDR3 sequence reads: CASIRVPSNYGYTF. The CDR3 nucleotides read TGTGCCAGCATTCGAGTACCCAGTAACTATGGCTACACCTTC.

This clone appeared once. The sample carries other DNA sequences with the same CDR3. The chain carries TRBV10-3 and TRBJ1-1; no clear D. CDR1 is ENHRY and CDR2 is SYGVKD in the germline V gene. The CDR3 totals 13 residues. Trimming cost V 0 bases and J 1 base, with 3 bases left between them. In nucleotides, the CDR3 is TGTGCCATCAGTGAGTCGCGGAACACTGAAGCTTTCTTT. As protein: CAISESRNTEAFF.

As DNA, the CDR3 is TGTGCCAGCAGCTCGGACAGGGGGTTTGGCTACACCTTC. It codes for CASSSDRGFGYTF. The V and J genes are TRBV5-4 and TRBJ1-2; TRBD1 agrees at 10 bases. Germline V CDR1 and CDR2: SGHNT, YYREEE (reference sequence). The CDR3 has 13 residues. After removal of 3 bases from V and 7 bases from J, the junction contained 3 bases not matched to a gene.

This chain links TRBV6-5 with TRBJ1-2, with D maybe TRBD1 (5 bases). Germline V lookup: CDR1 MNHEY, CDR2 SVGAGI. V was trimmed by 6 bases and J by 0 bases, leaving 11 bases between them. CDR3 length: 14 amino acids. The CDR3 bases are TGTGCCAGCAGCCCCGCAGGGTCTAACTATGGCTACACCTTC. Residues: CASSPAGSNYGYTF.

This clone appeared a few times. The same CDR3 also results from other DNA sequences found in this sample. V and J are TRBV6-5 and TRBJ1-5; D call uncertain. The CDR3 runs to 12 residues. Trimming removed 4 bases from V and 3 bases from J, with 4 bases in between. The germline CDR1 and CDR2 sequences are MNHEY and SVGAGI. CDR3 in amino acids: CASSSVNQPQHF. The CDR3 bases are TGTGCCAGCAGTTCTGTCAATCAGCCCCAGCATTTT.